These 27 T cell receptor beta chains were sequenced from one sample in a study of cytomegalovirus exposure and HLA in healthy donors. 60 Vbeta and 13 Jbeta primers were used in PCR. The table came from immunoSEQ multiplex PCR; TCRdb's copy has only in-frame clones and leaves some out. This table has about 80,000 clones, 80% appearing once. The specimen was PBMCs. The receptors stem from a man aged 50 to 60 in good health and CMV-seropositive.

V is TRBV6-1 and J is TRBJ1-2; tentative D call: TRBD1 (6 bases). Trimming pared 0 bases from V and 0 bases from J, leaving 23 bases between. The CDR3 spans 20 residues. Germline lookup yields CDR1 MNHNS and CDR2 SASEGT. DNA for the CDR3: TGTGCCAGCAGTGAAGCGGAGTTCGGGGGGCCGACGACTCCTAACTATGGCTACACCTTC. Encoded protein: CASSEAEFGGPTTPNYGYTF.

The CDR3 sequence is CASSYARTGGGNEQFF. CDR3 coding DNA: TGTGCCAGCAGTTACGCCAGGACAGGGGGAGGGAATGAGCAGTTCTTC. The rearrangement joins TRBV6-5 to TRBJ2-1, with 10 positions matching TRBD1. The V and J ends lost 2 bases and 7 bases, in that order; junction bases with no gene match: 8. Germline V lookup: CDR1 MNHEY, CDR2 SVGAGI. This CDR3 comprises 16 residues.

CDR3 nucleotide sequence: TGTGCCAGCAGTGAGCGGGAGGCTAGCAATGAGCAGTTCTTC. Translated, it gives CASSEREASNEQFF. The chain couples TRBV2 to TRBJ2-1; 8 nucleotides agree with TRBD2. The germline V gene encodes CDR1 SNHLY and CDR2 FYNNEI. CDR3 length equals 14 residues. Germline trimming cut 3 bases from V and 6 bases from J; bases unmatched to any gene: 4.

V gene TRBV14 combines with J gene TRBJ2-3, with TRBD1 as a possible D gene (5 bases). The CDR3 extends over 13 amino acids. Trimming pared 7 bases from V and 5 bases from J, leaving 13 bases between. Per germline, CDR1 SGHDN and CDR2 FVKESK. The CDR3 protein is CASNYRIRDTQYF. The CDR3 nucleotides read TGTGCCAGCAATTACAGGATCCGAGATACGCAGTATTTT. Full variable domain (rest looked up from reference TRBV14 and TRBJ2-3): EAGVTQFPSHSVIEKGQTVTLRCDPISGHDNLYWYRRVMGKEIKFLLHFVKESKQDESGMPNNRFLAERTGGTYSTLKVQPAELEDSGVYFCASNYRIRDTQYFGPGTRLTVL.

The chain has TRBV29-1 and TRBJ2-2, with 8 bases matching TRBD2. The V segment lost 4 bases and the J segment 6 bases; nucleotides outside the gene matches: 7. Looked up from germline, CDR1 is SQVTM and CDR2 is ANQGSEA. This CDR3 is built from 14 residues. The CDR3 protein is CSVAIGRDSGELFF. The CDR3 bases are TGCAGCGTTGCAATCGGGAGGGACTCCGGGGAGCTGTTTTTT.

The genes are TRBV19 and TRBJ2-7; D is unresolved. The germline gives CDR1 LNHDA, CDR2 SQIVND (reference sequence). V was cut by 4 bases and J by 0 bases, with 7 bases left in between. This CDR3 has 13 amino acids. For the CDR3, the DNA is TGTGCCAGTAGTACCGACATCTCCTACGAGCAGTACTTC. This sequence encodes CASSTDISYEQYF.

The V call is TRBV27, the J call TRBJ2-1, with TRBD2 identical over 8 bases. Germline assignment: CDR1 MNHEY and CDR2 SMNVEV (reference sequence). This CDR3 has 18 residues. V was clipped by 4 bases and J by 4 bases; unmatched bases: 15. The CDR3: CASSSSRRAGDRYNEQFF. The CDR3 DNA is TGTGCCAGCAGTTCCAGCCGGAGAGCGGGGGACCGATACAATGAGCAGTTCTTC.

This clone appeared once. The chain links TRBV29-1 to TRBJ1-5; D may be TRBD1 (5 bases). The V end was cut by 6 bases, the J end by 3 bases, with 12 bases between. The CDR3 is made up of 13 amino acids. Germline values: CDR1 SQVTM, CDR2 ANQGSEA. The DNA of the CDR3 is TGCAGCGTCAGTGGGGCTTTCAATCAGCCCCAGCATTTT. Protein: CSVSGAFNQPQHF.

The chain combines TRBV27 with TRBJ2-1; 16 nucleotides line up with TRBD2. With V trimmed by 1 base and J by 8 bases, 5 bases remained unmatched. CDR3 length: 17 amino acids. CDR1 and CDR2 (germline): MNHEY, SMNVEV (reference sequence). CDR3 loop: CASSLFPGLAGGHEQFF. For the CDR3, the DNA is TGTGCCAGCAGTTTATTCCCGGGACTAGCGGGAGGGCATGAGCAGTTCTTC.

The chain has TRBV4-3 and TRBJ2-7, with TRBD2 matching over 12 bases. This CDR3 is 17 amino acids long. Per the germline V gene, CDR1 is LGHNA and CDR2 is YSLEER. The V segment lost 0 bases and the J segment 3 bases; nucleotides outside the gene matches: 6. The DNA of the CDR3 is TGCGCCAGCAGCCAAGATAGGACTAGCGGGATTGTCTACGAGCAGTACTTC. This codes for CASSQDRTSGIVYEQYF.

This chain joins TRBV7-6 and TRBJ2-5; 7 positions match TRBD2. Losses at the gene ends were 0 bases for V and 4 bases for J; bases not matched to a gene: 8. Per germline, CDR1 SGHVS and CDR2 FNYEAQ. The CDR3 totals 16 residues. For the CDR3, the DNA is TGTGCCAGCAGCTTAGCGTGGGGGGAGGGCCGAGAGACCCAGTACTTC. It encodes CASSLAWGEGRETQYF.

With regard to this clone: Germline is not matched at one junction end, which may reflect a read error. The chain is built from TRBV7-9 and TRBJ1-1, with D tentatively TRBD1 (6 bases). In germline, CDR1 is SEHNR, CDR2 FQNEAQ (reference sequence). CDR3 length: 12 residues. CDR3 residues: CSSSPGGLEAFF. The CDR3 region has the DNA TGTTCCAGCAGCCCGGGGGGCCTTGAAGCTTTCTTT.

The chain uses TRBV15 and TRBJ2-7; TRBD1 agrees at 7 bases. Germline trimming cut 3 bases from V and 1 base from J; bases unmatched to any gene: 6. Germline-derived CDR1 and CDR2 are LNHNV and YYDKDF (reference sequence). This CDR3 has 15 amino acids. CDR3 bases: TGTGCCACCAGCAGTGGACAGGACAAATCCTACGAGCAGTACTTC. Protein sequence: CATSSGQDKSYEQYF.

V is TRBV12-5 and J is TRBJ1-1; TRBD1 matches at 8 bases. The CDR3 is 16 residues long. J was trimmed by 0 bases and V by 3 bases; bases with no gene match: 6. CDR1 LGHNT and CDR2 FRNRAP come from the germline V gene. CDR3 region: CASGFSTGAMNTEAFF. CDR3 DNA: TGTGCTAGTGGTTTTTCGACAGGGGCCATGAACACTGAAGCTTTCTTT.

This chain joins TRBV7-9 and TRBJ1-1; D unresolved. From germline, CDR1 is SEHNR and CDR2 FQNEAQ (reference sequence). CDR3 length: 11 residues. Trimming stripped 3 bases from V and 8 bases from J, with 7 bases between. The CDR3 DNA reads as TGTGCCAGCAGCTTGAGGGAGGAAGCTTTCTTT. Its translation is CASSLREEAFF.

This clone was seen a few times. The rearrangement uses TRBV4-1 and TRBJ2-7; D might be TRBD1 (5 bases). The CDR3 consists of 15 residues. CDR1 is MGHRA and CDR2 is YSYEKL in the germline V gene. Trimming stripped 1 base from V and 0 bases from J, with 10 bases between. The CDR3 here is CASSQGFDSSYEQYF. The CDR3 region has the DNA TGCGCCAGCAGCCAAGGATTCGACAGCTCCTACGAGCAGTACTTC.

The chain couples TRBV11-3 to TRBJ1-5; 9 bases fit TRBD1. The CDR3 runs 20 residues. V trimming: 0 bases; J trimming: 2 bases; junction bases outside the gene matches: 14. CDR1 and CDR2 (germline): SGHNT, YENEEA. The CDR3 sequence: CASSLDSGTGGAPGNQPQHF. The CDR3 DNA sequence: TGTGCCAGCAGCTTAGATTCAGGCACAGGGGGCGCCCCGGGCAATCAGCCCCAGCATTTT. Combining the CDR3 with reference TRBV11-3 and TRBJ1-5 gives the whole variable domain EAGVVQSPRYKIIEKKQPVAFWCNPISGHNTLYWYLQNLGQGPELLIRYENEEAVDDSQLPKDRFSAERLKGVDSTLKIQPAELGDSAVYLCASSLDSGTGGAPGNQPQHFGDGTRLSIL.

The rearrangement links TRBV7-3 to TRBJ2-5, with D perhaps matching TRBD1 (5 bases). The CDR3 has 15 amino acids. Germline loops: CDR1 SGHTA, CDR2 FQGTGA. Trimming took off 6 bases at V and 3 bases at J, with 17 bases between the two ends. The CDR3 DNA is TGTGCCAGCAGATCCCAGACAGCTGTCGAAGAGACCCAGTACTTC. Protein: CASRSQTAVEETQYF.

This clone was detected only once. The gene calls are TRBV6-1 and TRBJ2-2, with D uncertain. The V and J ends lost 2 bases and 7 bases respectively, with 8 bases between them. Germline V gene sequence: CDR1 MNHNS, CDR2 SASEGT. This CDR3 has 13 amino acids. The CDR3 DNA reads TGTGCCAGCAGTGAATTTCTCCTCGGGGAGCTGTTTTTT. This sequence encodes CASSEFLLGELFF.

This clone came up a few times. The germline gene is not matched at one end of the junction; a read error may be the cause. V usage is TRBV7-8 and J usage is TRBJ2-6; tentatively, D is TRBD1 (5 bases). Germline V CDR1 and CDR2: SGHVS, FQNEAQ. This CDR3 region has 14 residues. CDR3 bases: TGTGCCAGCAGCCACAAAGATGGGGCCAACGGCCTGACTTTC. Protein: CASSHKDGANGLTF. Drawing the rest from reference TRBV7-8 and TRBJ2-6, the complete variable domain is GAGVSQSPRYKVAKRGQDVALRCDPISGHVSLFWYQQALGQGPEFLTYFQNEAQLDKSGLPSDRFFAERPEGSVSTLKIQRTQQEDSAVYLCASSHKDGANGLTFGAGSRLTVL.

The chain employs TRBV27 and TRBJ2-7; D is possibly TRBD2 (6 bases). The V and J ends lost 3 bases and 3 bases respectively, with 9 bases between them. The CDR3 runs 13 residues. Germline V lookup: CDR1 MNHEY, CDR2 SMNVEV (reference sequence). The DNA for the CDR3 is TGTGCCAGCAGTTTGACTAGATACTACGAGCAGTACTTC. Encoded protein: CASSLTRYYEQYF.

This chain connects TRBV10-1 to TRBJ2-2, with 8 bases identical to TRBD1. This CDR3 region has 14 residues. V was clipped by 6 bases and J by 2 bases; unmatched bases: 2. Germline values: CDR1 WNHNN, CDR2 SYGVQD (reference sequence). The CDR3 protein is CASRGQGNTGELFF. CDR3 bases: TGCGCCAGCAGAGGACAGGGAAACACCGGGGAGCTGTTTTTT.

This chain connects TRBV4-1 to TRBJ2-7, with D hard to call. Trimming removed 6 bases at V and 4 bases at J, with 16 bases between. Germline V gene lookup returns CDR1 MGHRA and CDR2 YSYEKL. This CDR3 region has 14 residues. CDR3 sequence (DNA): TGCGCCAGCAGTCCCCCGGAGCCCCCTTACGAGCAGTACTTC. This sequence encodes CASSPPEPPYEQYF.

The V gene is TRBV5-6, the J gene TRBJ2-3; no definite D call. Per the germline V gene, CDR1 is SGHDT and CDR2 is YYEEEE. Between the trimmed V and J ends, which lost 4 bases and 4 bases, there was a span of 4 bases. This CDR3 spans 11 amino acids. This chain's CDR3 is CASSVADTQYF. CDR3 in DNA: TGTGCCAGCAGCGTAGCAGATACGCAGTATTTT.

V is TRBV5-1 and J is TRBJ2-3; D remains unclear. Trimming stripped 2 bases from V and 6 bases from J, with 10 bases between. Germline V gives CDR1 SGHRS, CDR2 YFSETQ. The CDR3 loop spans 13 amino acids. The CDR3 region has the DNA TGCGCCAGCAGCTTCAATCCAGGCGATACGCAGTATTTT. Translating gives CASSFNPGDTQYF.

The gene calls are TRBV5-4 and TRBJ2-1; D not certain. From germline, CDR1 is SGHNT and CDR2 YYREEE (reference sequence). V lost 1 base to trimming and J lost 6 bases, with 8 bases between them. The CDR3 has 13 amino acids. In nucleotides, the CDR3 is TGTGCCAGCAGCTTGCTTAACGGCAATGAGCAGTTCTTC. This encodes CASSLLNGNEQFF.

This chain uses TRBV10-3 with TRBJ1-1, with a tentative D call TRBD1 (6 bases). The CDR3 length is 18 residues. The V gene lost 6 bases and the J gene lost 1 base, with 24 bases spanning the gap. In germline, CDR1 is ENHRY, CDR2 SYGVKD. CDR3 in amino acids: CAISPVGGSGGANTEAFF. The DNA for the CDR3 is TGTGCCATCAGCCCCGTCGGCGGGTCTGGGGGGGCGAACACTGAAGCTTTCTTT.